A selection of T cell receptor beta chains follows, all from one sample in a study of technical replicates of blood from several donors. Using immunoSEQ multiplex PCR, the repertoire was profiled, and TCRdb retains in-frame clones only, with some absent. The repertoire holds about 70,000 clones, with around 93% as singletons. The sample was T cells isolated from PBMCs. These receptors came from a human donor in good health. Both conserved end residues are part of each CDR3.

J	V	CDR3
TRBJ1-6	TRBV4-2	CASKWTGRGLSSLHF
TRBJ2-3	TRBV9	CASSPSGAGSSTDTQYF
TRBJ1-1	TRBV4-1	CASSQDPRRPLNTEAFF
TRBJ2-7	TRBV6-5	CASSYSGAGVYEQYF
TRBJ1-6	TRBV2	CASIAETANSPLHF
TRBJ2-6	TRBV18	CASSPWDRGPGANVLTF
TRBJ1-5	TRBV4-1	CASSQDGQGGVQPQHF
TRBJ2-5	TRBV5-1	CASSSAPGGTQYF
TRBJ2-1	TRBV19	CASSPPGLAGYNEQFF
TRBJ2-5	TRBV29-1	CSGGLRAGPQETQYF
TRBJ1-1	TRBV7-9	CASGEGQGAVTEAFF
TRBJ2-3	TRBV28	CASSLSSGLGTDTQYF
TRBJ1-3	TRBV6-1	CASSEALQTGNTIYF
TRBJ2-5	TRBV6-6	CASSFLGGQETQYF
TRBJ2-7	TRBV5-1	CASSFGPGMTYEQYF
TRBJ1-3	TRBV7-9	CASSQPGQLSSGNTIYF
TRBJ2-7	TRBV7-7	CASSSARQGDEQYF
TRBJ2-7	TRBV11-1	CASTDPRGTYEQYF
TRBJ1-2	TRBV7-3	CASSPGTGTYGYTF
TRBJ2-7	TRBV19	CASSIDQREGEQYF
TRBJ1-3	TRBV28	CASSLLDRLQGNTIYF
TRBJ2-2	TRBV5-6	CASSLTGANTGELFF
TRBJ2-4	TRBV27	CASSLYAGQDKNIQYF
TRBJ1-2	TRBV29-1	CSVHTGNWYGYTF
TRBJ2-1	TRBV13	CASSPQVRASGRLDNEQFF
TRBJ2-7	TRBV6-5	CASSYPRTGGGYEQYF
TRBJ2-3	TRBV18	CASSPSTRTDTQYF
TRBJ2-7	TRBV4-1	CASSQGTIGATYEQYF
TRBJ2-7	TRBV2	CASSVGRGDYEQYF
TRBJ1-1	TRBV5-1	CASSLGLGRENTEAFF
TRBJ2-7	TRBV11-2	CASSLATSGRGEQYF
TRBJ2-7	TRBV4-1	CASSPGTGGFEQYF
TRBJ1-4	TRBV28	CASVQTATNEKLFF
TRBJ1-5	TRBV6-4	CASSKPEVGSNQPQHF
TRBJ2-7	TRBV5-1	CASSLDRTAYEQYF
TRBJ2-7	TRBV6-5	CASSGTGMSSYEQYF
TRBJ2-5	TRBV7-2	CASILNRTPGTQYF
TRBJ1-2	TRBV11-3	CASSLDTTNYGYTF
TRBJ1-2	TRBV5-1	CASSLVLGPSLHGYTF
TRBJ2-7	TRBV6-5	CASSYSSSGALHEQYF
TRBJ2-7	TRBV4-2	CASSQVRQEWLEQYF
TRBJ1-2	TRBV2	CASSSPGYGYTF
TRBJ2-7	TRBV7-9	CASSLLGRLEQYF
TRBJ2-1	TRBV10-1	CASSGGLAGPYNEQFF
TRBJ2-3	TRBV6-4	CASSDDRTGGADTQYF
TRBJ2-7	TRBV5-1	CASSFDRLYYEQYF
TRBJ2-7	TRBV5-6	CASSLGGTGGIYEQYF
TRBJ2-3	TRBV4-1	CASSSGGNTDTQYF
TRBJ2-7	TRBV7-8	CASAHGGGLAGGEQYF
TRBJ1-1	TRBV9	CASSVGRGQTNTEAFF
TRBJ2-5	TRBV9	CAARRRDYQETQYF
TRBJ1-4	TRBV25-1	CASSGPFSEKLFF
TRBJ1-3	TRBV6-5	CASSLRRGWDTIYF